This T cell receptor beta chain derives from a study of cytomegalovirus exposure and HLA in healthy donors. The V and J ends lost 2 bases and 7 bases respectively, with 7 bases between them. The CDR3 has 11 amino acids. Germline values: CDR1 GTSNPN, CDR2 SVGIG (reference sequence). Concerning this clone: Its antigen is not identified.

Regarding the study as a whole: When analyzed later, the rates of TCR association showed variation by HLA locus, with DRB1 the most and HLA-C the fewest.

Use of 60 Vbeta and 13 Jbeta primers characterized the PCR. The protocol was immunoSEQ multiplex PCR, while the TCRdb copy is restricted to in-frame clones and leaves out a portion. The data contain roughly 110,000 clones, around 74% of them singletons. This TCR was recovered from a woman aged 35 to 49 in good health and CMV-seropositive. V gene TRBV30 combines with J gene TRBJ2-3; D unresolved. The sequenced material came from PBMCs. CDR3 loop: CAWSTSNTQYF. The CDR3 DNA is TGTGCCTGGAGTACCAGTAATACGCAGTATTTT.